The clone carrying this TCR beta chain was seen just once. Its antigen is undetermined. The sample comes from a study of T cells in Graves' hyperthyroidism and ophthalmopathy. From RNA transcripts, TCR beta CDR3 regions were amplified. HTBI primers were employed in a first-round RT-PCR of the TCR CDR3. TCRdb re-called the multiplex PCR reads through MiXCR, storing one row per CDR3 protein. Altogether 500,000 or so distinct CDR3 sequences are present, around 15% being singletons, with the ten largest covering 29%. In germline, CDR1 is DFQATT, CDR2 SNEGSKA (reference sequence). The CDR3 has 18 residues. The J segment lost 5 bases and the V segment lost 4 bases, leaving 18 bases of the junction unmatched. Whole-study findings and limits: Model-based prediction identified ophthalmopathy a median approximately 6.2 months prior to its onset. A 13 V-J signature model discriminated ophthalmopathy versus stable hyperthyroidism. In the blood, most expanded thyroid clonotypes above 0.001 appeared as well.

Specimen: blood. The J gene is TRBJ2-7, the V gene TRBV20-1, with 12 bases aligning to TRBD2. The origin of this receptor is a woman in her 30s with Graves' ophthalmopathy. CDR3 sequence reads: CSAKGSRLAGDLRDEQYF. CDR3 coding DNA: TGCAGTGCTAAGGGGAGTCGACTAGCGGGAGATTTACGGGACGAGCAGTACTTC.